Each of the 30 T cell receptor beta chains below was sequenced from the same sample in a study of blood T cell repertoires in COVID-19. Measured with immunoSEQ multiplex PCR; TCRdb has only the in-frame clones, and not every one. The sample has around 340,000 clones; about 86% are singletons. Specimen: peripheral blood. All receptors derive from a man younger than 45 with active or convalescent COVID-19.

The chain uses TRBV30 and TRBJ2-5, with 8 bases aligning to TRBD2. The CDR3 covers 12 residues. Germline assignment: CDR1 GTSNPN and CDR2 SVGIG (reference sequence). Trimming cost V 6 bases and J 2 bases; bases outside gene matches: 2. CDR3 sequence (DNA): TGTGCCTGCTTAGCGGGGCAAGAGACCCAGTACTTC. It codes for CACLAGQETQYF.

This chain links TRBV7-6 with TRBJ2-3, with 9 bases identical to TRBD2. V trimming: 3 bases; J trimming: 0 bases; junction bases outside the gene matches: 4. The CDR3 has 16 amino acids. CDR1 SGHVS and CDR2 FNYEAQ come from the germline V gene. The CDR3 loop is CASSFLAGESTDTQYF. Here the CDR3 DNA reads TGTGCCAGCAGCTTCTTAGCGGGGGAAAGCACAGATACGCAGTATTTT.

The rearrangement links TRBV5-1 to TRBJ1-3; the D gene is possibly TRBD1 (6 bases). V lost 4 bases and J lost 0, with 11 bases in between. The CDR3 totals 15 residues. Germline CDR1 is SGHRS and CDR2 is YFSETQ. The CDR3 region is CASSAQGFSGNTIYF. In DNA form, the CDR3 reads TGCGCCAGCAGCGCACAGGGATTCTCTGGAAACACCATATATTTT. The full variable domain, completed using reference TRBV5-1 and TRBJ1-3, is KAGVTQTPRYLIKTRGQQVTLSCSPISGHRSVSWYQQTPGQGLQFLFEYFSETQRNKGNFPGRFSGRQFSNSRSEMNVSTLELGDSALYLCASSAQGFSGNTIYFGEGSWLTVV.

The V and J genes are TRBV24-1 and TRBJ2-1; possibly TRBD1 for D (6 bases). Germline V gene data show CDR1 as KGHDR and CDR2 as SFDVKD. V lost 3 bases and J lost 8, with 16 bases in between. The CDR3 length is 15 residues. The CDR3 loop is CATSDPRTVGDEQFF. CDR3 sequence (DNA): TGTGCCACCAGTGATCCGCGGACAGTTGGGGATGAGCAGTTCTTC.

The rearrangement links TRBV27 to TRBJ2-7; TRBD2 agrees at 8 bases. There are 14 residues in the CDR3. With 2 bases clipped from V and 3 bases from J, the junction kept 3 bases outside the gene matches. The V gene's germline CDR1 is MNHEY and CDR2 SMNVEV (reference sequence). CDR3 coding DNA: TGTGCCAGCAGTTTAGGGCTAGCGGGCTACGAGCAGTACTTC. Translation: CASSLGLAGYEQYF.

V gene TRBV18 combines with J gene TRBJ2-5; 9 nucleotides align to TRBD1. The J call may be incorrect, as the DNA end agrees better with TRBJ2-7. This CDR3 has 16 amino acids. Germline CDR1 KGHSH, CDR2 LQKENI. CDR3 bases: TGTGCCAGCTCACCACTCACAGGGGGCTTCATCTACGAGCAGTACTTC. Encoded protein: CASSPLTGGFIYEQYF.

The V and J genes are TRBV28 and TRBJ1-1, with D perhaps matching TRBD1 (6 bases). The germline V and J ends were trimmed by 6 bases and 10 bases, with 15 bases remaining between them. This CDR3 is 12 amino acids long. CDR1 and CDR2 (germline): MDHEN, SYDVKM. CDR3 DNA sequence: TGTGCCAGCAGCTTCCGGGGGGGCCGAGCTTTCTTT. It encodes CASSFRGGRAFF.

This chain links TRBV5-1 with TRBJ1-1; weak D call: TRBD1 (5 bases). The V end lost 4 bases, the J end lost 0 bases, and 7 bases lay between the germline ends. The CDR3 contains 13 residues. Germline V gene lookup returns CDR1 SGHRS and CDR2 YFSETQ. CDR3 loop: CASSRGMNTEAFF. Written as DNA, the CDR3 is TGCGCCAGCAGCAGGGGAATGAACACTGAAGCTTTCTTT.

The rearrangement uses TRBV30 and TRBJ2-1, with 9 bases matching TRBD1. Germline trimming cut 1 base from V and 4 bases from J; bases unmatched to any gene: 5. Per germline, CDR1 GTSNPN and CDR2 SVGIG (reference sequence). This CDR3 is 15 amino acids long. CDR3 DNA: TGTGCCTGGAGTGGACAGGGGGGAGGTTACAATGAGCAGTTCTTC. Encoded protein: CAWSGQGGGYNEQFF.

This clone appeared a few times. V and J are TRBV3-1 (or the pseudogene TRBV3-2) and TRBJ2-7; D possibly corresponds to TRBD2 (5 bases). V lost 1 base and J lost 6, with 13 bases in between. In germline, CDR1 is LGHDT, CDR2 YNNKEL (reference sequence). CDR3 size: 14 residues. CDR3 in DNA: TGTGCCAGCAGCCAAGCCGCGAGTGAGGGCGAGCAGTACTTC. Amino acid sequence: CASSQAASEGEQYF.

The table lists this clone with a few counts. The chain recombines TRBV4-1 with TRBJ1-5, with D possibly matching TRBD1 (6 bases). The germline V gene has CDR1 MGHRA and CDR2 YSYEKL. V dropped 4 bases and J dropped 6 bases, with 22 bases sitting between them. CDR3 length: 17 amino acids. The CDR3 DNA is TGCGCCAGCAGCCTCACTGTATCACAGGGTGGGATTCAGCCCCAGCATTTT. This encodes CASSLTVSQGGIQPQHF.

V usage is TRBV10-3 and J usage is TRBJ2-3, with TRBD2 identical over 10 bases. The CDR3 length is 13 residues. V shed 10 bases, J shed 4 bases, and the junction held 5 bases outside the gene matches. Germline CDR1 ENHRY, CDR2 SYGVKD. The CDR3 DNA follows: TGTGCCACGATCAGCGGGGGGGCAGATACGCAGTATTTT. This sequence encodes CATISGGADTQYF.

The chain employs TRBV19 and TRBJ1-1, with 7 nucleotides matching TRBD1. J was trimmed by 6 bases and V by 2 bases; bases with no gene match: 15. Germline-derived CDR1 and CDR2 are LNHDA and SQIVND (reference sequence). This CDR3 region has 17 residues. Here the CDR3 DNA reads TGTGCCAGTAGTATACCCCTCGGACAGGACCCGTCTCCTGAAGCTTTCTTT. It codes for CASSIPLGQDPSPEAFF.

The CDR3 sequence is CASSLGRGSNNEQFF. In DNA, the CDR3 is TGTGCCAGCAGCTTGGGGCGGGGGTCAAACAATGAGCAGTTCTTC. The chain employs TRBV7-2 and TRBJ2-1, with 7 bases aligning to TRBD2. CDR3 length: 15 amino acids. Looked up from germline, CDR1 is SGHTA and CDR2 is FQGNSA. Trimming cost V 3 bases and J 5 bases; bases outside gene matches: 7. The full variable domain, rest sourced from reference TRBV7-2 and TRBJ2-1, is GAGVSQSPSNKVTEKGKDVELRCDPISGHTALYWYRQSLGQGLEFLIYFQGNSAPDKSGLPSDRFSAERTGGSVSTLTIQRTQQEDSAVYLCASSLGRGSNNEQFFGPGTRLTVL.

The rearrangement joins TRBV7-9 to TRBJ1-5, with D possibly being TRBD1 (6 bases). Per the germline V gene, CDR1 is SEHNR and CDR2 is FQNEAQ (reference sequence). Trimming left V 1 base short and J 7 bases short, with 11 bases between. The CDR3 length is 14 residues. CDR3 region: CASSLEGGEQPQHF. The CDR3 bases are TGTGCCAGCAGCTTAGAAGGGGGAGAACAGCCCCAGCATTTT.

The CDR3 region is CAWTLGQGEDYGYTF. CDR3 DNA: TGTGCCTGGACCCTGGGACAGGGGGAGGACTATGGCTACACCTTC. The rearrangement uses TRBV30 and TRBJ1-2, with 11 bases lining up with TRBD1. The CDR3 loop spans 15 amino acids. J lost 3 bases, V lost 4 bases, and 7 bases had no gene match. Germline assignment: CDR1 GTSNPN and CDR2 SVGIG (reference sequence).

The rearrangement uses TRBV4-3 and TRBJ1-2; D is ambiguous. Germline V gives CDR1 LGHNA, CDR2 YSLEER. The CDR3 runs to 14 residues. V was shortened by 0 bases and J by 0 bases, with 5 bases between the two germline ends. In DNA, the CDR3 is TGCGCCAGCAGCCAAGATACGGCTAACTATGGCTACACCTTC. Amino acids: CASSQDTANYGYTF.

The CDR3 DNA reads TGTGCCAGCAGTGATGGGACTAGCGGGGGGGATAAAGAGACCCAGTACTTC. Encoded protein: CASSDGTSGGDKETQYF. V is TRBV2 and J is TRBJ2-5; 16 bases fit TRBD2. Germline values: CDR1 SNHLY, CDR2 FYNNEI. V was pared by 3 bases and J by 3 bases, with 4 bases of the junction left unmatched. The CDR3 length is 17 residues.

The chain is built from TRBV19 and TRBJ2-5; 8 bases map to TRBD1. Germline lookup yields CDR1 LNHDA and CDR2 SQIVND (reference sequence). This CDR3 region has 15 residues. V trimming: 5 bases; J trimming: 5 bases; junction bases outside the gene matches: 10. CDR3 in amino acids: CASSPWTGMSETQYF. In DNA form, the CDR3 reads TGTGCCAGTAGTCCCTGGACAGGGATGTCGGAGACCCAGTACTTC.

This clone was observed a single time. The chain combines TRBV2 with TRBJ1-2, with 7 bases matching TRBD1. The V gene end was trimmed by 6 bases and the J gene end by 8 bases; junction bases not matched to a gene: 3. Germline CDR1 is SNHLY and CDR2 is FYNNEI. The CDR3 length is 11 residues. CDR3 nucleotide sequence: TGTGCCAGCAGGGGGGACAGCGGCTACACCTTC. Residues: CASRGDSGYTF.

This clone was observed a handful of times. The chain carries TRBV6-5 and TRBJ1-3; maybe TRBD1 (5 bases). Per the germline V gene, CDR1 is MNHEY and CDR2 is SVGAGI. This CDR3 comprises 16 residues. Trimming removed 0 bases from V and 4 bases from J, with 13 bases in between. CDR3 sequence (DNA): TGTGCCAGCAGTTACTCCTCCCGCAGGGTGGGAAACACCATATATTTT. The encoded protein is CASSYSSRRVGNTIYF.

The table lists this clone with many counts. This rearrangement joins TRBV19 to TRBJ2-7; the D gene is possibly TRBD2 (5 bases). V shed 7 bases and J shed 5 bases, with 15 bases lying between them. CDR1 and CDR2 from the germline V gene are LNHDA and SQIVND (reference sequence). The CDR3 contains 13 residues. CDR3 nucleotide sequence: TGTGCCAGTAACGGACTTTTGGGCGACGAGCAGTACTTC. Translation gives CASNGLLGDEQYF.

The V call is TRBV18, the J call TRBJ1-4; 8 positions match TRBD1. The CDR3 sequence is 15 residues long. Germline V lookup: CDR1 KGHSH, CDR2 LQKENI. The trim removed 5 bases at V and 7 bases at J, leaving 9 bases unmatched. The DNA of the CDR3 is TGTGCCAGCTCAATGACAGGGGTCCAGGGTGAAAAACTGTTTTTT. Amino acid sequence: CASSMTGVQGEKLFF.

This CDR3 is CASSPTPYEQYF. CDR3 bases: TGTGCCAGCAGTCCCACTCCCTACGAGCAGTACTTC. The chain is built from TRBV28 and TRBJ2-7; D uncertain. The CDR3 consists of 12 residues. V was cut by 5 bases and J by 2 bases, with 7 bases left in between. Germline CDR1 and CDR2: MDHEN and SYDVKM.

The rearrangement uses TRBV5-1 and TRBJ2-5; D may be TRBD2 (6 bases). V was trimmed by 2 bases and J by 5 bases, leaving 16 bases between them. CDR1 and CDR2 (germline): SGHRS, YFSETQ. This CDR3 is built from 15 residues. This CDR3 reads CASSLATGTRETQYF. CDR3 coding DNA: TGCGCCAGCAGCTTAGCCACCGGGACTCGGGAGACCCAGTACTTC.

The V and J genes are TRBV30 and TRBJ2-3; no reliable D call. CDR1 GTSNPN and CDR2 SVGIG come from the germline V gene (reference sequence). The CDR3 is 15 amino acids. Trimming removed 0 bases from V and 0 bases from J, with 10 bases in between. The CDR3 spells CAWSVGGTSTDTQYF. The CDR3 bases are TGTGCCTGGAGTGTAGGCGGAACTAGCACAGATACGCAGTATTTT.

This clone was detected once. The V and J genes are TRBV10-3 and TRBJ2-7; 9 bases line up with TRBD2. Per germline, CDR1 ENHRY and CDR2 SYGVKD. The CDR3 loop spans 15 amino acids. V was pared by 7 bases and J by 4 bases, with 11 bases of the junction left unmatched. DNA for the CDR3: TGTGCCATCAATGCGGGGGGGGGCGTTTTTTACGAGCAGTACTTC. It is translated as CAINAGGGVFYEQYF.

This CDR3 reads CASTLGGARNSPLHF. CDR3 bases: TGTGCCAGCACCCTGGGCGGGGCGAGAAATTCACCCCTCCACTTT. The genes are TRBV2 and TRBJ1-6; the D gene is possibly TRBD1 (5 bases). Trimming cost V 7 bases and J 7 bases, with 17 bases left between them. Germline V gene data show CDR1 as SNHLY and CDR2 as FYNNEI. The CDR3 length is 15 residues.

This chain uses TRBV25-1 with TRBJ2-2; 9 bases are shared with TRBD1. Germline V CDR1 and CDR2: MGHDK, SYGVNS. V shed 8 bases and J 6 bases; nucleotides not matched to a gene: 10. The CDR3 has 15 amino acids. The CDR3 nucleotides are TGTGCCAGCCGAGGACAGGGGAATTTTCCCGGGGAGCTGTTTTTT. This codes for CASRGQGNFPGELFF.

The V gene is TRBV12-3 or TRBV12-4, the J gene TRBJ1-5; D is unresolved. V was pared by 2 bases and J by 5 bases, with 7 bases between. There are 13 residues in the CDR3. The CDR3 bases are TGTGCCAGCAGTTTAAACGGGGATCAGCCCCAGCATTTT. Residues: CASSLNGDQPQHF.